The 10 T cell receptor beta chains below come from one sample, sequenced in a study of tissue T cells after allogeneic stem cell transplantation. Generated by immunoSEQ multiplex PCR, the TCRdb table keeps only in-frame clones and is missing some. In the table there are more than 7,000 clones, 45% to 70% of which are singletons. This specimen consisted of tissue from the jejunum, obtained at autopsy. The receptors stem from a female donor older than 55 with lung cancer.

The rearrangement joins TRBV9 to TRBJ2-1, with 7 bases identical to TRBD2. The CDR3 length is 16 residues. V shed 0 bases and J 4 bases; nucleotides not matched to a gene: 7. Germline CDR1 reads SGDLS; CDR2 reads YYNGEE. CDR3 DNA: TGTGCCAGCAGCGTAGCGGGGACTACCGAATACAATGAGCAGTTCTTC. Its protein is CASSVAGTTEYNEQFF.

As to this clone: In this CDR3 the conserved last residue, phenylalanine or tryptophan, is missing, so a read error is likely. It is unclear where the CDR3 begins or ends on the DNA, so no DNA is shown, and the CDR3 is as TCRdb lists it. The V and J genes are TRBV24-1 and TRBJ1-1; the table's D call, TRBD1, was not checked against the DNA. Germline V CDR1 and CDR2: KGHDR, SFDVKD. The CDR3 is made up of 9 amino acids, end residues included. This CDR3 is CATSTPGPL.

The chain couples TRBV5-1 to TRBJ1-1; tentatively, D is TRBD1 (6 bases). The germline gives CDR1 SGHRS, CDR2 YFSETQ. The CDR3 is 14 amino acids. Trimming left V 4 bases short and J 6 bases short, with 16 bases between. The CDR3 region is CASSRTAGVAEAFF. CDR3 sequence (DNA): TGCGCCAGCAGCCGGACCGCAGGGGTCGCTGAAGCTTTCTTT.

This clone was observed once. V is TRBV24-1 and J is TRBJ2-3; tentative D call: TRBD1 (5 bases). Trimming pared 2 bases from V and 4 bases from J, leaving 15 bases between. The length of the CDR3 is 16 residues. Germline V CDR1 and CDR2: KGHDR, SFDVKD. CDR3 bases: TGTGCCACCAGTGATTATCAGGGTCGAAGCTCAGATACGCAGTATTTT. It specifies CATSDYQGRSSDTQYF.

The V and J genes are TRBV24-1 and TRBJ1-1; D gene uncertain. The germline CDR1 and CDR2 sequences are KGHDR and SFDVKD. V lost 0 bases to trimming and J lost 8 bases, with 12 bases between them. This CDR3 comprises 14 residues. CDR3 protein: CATSDLRFLLEAFF. The CDR3 DNA follows: TGTGCCACCAGTGATTTGAGGTTTCTATTAGAAGCTTTCTTT.

The gene calls are TRBV5-4 and TRBJ2-7, with 11 bases that match TRBD1. CDR3 size: 14 residues. V was clipped by 5 bases and J by 3 bases; unmatched bases: 4. Germline V gene data show CDR1 as SGHNT and CDR2 as YYREEE (reference sequence). The DNA for the CDR3 is TGTGCCAGCAGACGGGACAGGGGGAACTACGAGCAGTACTTC. It encodes CASRRDRGNYEQYF.

This chain uses TRBV7-3 with TRBJ2-3; TRBD2 is a possible D gene (6 bases). V lost 5 bases and J 1 base, leaving 19 bases between the germline ends. Germline CDR1 reads SGHTA; CDR2 reads FQGTGA. This CDR3 is 17 amino acids long. In DNA form, the CDR3 reads TGTGCCAGCAGCCCTGACGGACTAATGCTCGGCACAGATACGCAGTATTTT. Translation gives CASSPDGLMLGTDTQYF.

V is TRBV4-3 and J is TRBJ2-1, with 12 bases lining up with TRBD2. The germline gives CDR1 LGHNA, CDR2 YSLEER. The CDR3 sequence is 17 residues long. Germline trimming cut 0 bases from V and 4 bases from J; bases unmatched to any gene: 4. DNA of the CDR3: TGCGCCAGCAGCCAAGAGCTAGCGGGGGGGCTATACAATGAGCAGTTCTTC. This sequence encodes CASSQELAGGLYNEQFF.

The gene calls are TRBV7-2 and TRBJ1-3, with 7 bases matching TRBD1. This CDR3 is 15 amino acids long. CDR1 SGHTA and CDR2 FQGNSA come from the germline V gene. V gave up 3 bases and J gave up 4 bases; unmatched junction bases: 6. For the CDR3, the DNA is TGTGCCAGCAGCTTTCGGAGGGGACAGGGAAACACCATATATTTT. The encoded protein is CASSFRRGQGNTIYF.

The rearrangement joins TRBV4-1 to TRBJ2-1; D remains unclear. The CDR3 is 15 amino acids. V was pared by 1 base and J by 4 bases, with 11 bases between. In germline, CDR1 is MGHRA, CDR2 YSYEKL. CDR3 residues: CASSQARSTYNEQFF. DNA for the CDR3: TGCGCCAGCAGCCAAGCTCGCTCGACATACAATGAGCAGTTCTTC.